The present T cell receptor (beta chain) was sequenced within a study of shared clonotypes between healthy human individuals. Assay used: immunoSEQ multiplex PCR; TCRdb lists only in-frame clones, some missing. The sample yields approximately 1,500,000 clones, about 96% seen once. CDR3 length: 12 amino acids. The V end lost 6 bases, the J end lost 4 bases, and 12 bases lay between the germline ends. Germline values: CDR1 SQVTM, CDR2 ANQGSEA. The receptor comes from a man aged 25 to 40 in good health. Material: naive CD4+ T cells sorted from blood. Subset indicated: CD45RA+ positively selected. This chain uses TRBV29-1 with TRBJ2-5; D not certain. The DNA of the CDR3 is TGCAGCGTCATTGGCGGCCCAGAGACCCAGTACTTC. Its protein product is CSVIGGPETQYF.